This TCR beta chain was sequenced for a study of response to subunit inactivated influenza vaccine. The sample holds many counts of this clonotype. From the RT-PCR reads, TCRdb called clonotypes with MiXCR, one entry per CDR3 protein. The sample consists of about 650,000 distinct CDR3 sequences, 15% to 18% of them appearing once. Trimming shortened V by 7 bases and J by 4 bases, and 13 bases separated the two germline ends. From germline, CDR1 is SQVTM and CDR2 ANQGSEA. This CDR3 spans 13 amino acids. This receptor was obtained from a man aged 45-60 years who received an inactivated influenza vaccine. The sample consisted of PBMCs from blood, taken about 12 days after vaccination. The chain combines TRBV29-1 with TRBJ1-4, with D maybe TRBD1 (6 bases). In DNA form, the CDR3 reads TGCAGCGCCGGGGACAACTTTAATGAAAAACTGTTTTTT. Translating gives CSAGDNFNEKLFF.